The following is a TCR beta chain sequence with its context. Its antigen remains unknown. The junction shows a germline mismatch at one end, possibly a read error. These data belong to a study of cytomegalovirus exposure and HLA in healthy donors. Study-wide context: A prior analysis found more than 90 million unique TCR beta sequences from around 180 million T cells. Study-level results: One cluster of highly shared sequence variants probably arose as a sequencing artifact. In a later analysis, at a false discovery rate of 0.05, about 16,000 TCR beta sequences matched HLA alleles. Presence/absence analyses assumed roughly uniform sequencing depth across donors.

Primers included in the PCR were 60 Vbeta and 13 Jbeta primers. Clones were sequenced by immunoSEQ multiplex PCR, and TCRdb holds only the in-frame ones, with some missing. The table lists 150,000 or so clones, around three quarters of them singletons, with 3% to 3.5% in the top ten. In germline, CDR1 is LGHNA, CDR2 YSLEER. This CDR3 contains 16 residues. The chain carries TRBV4-3 and TRBJ1-6, with 7 bases that match TRBD1. The sample consisted of PBMCs. This TCR derives from a male donor in good health and CMV-seronegative. The CDR3 DNA reads as TGCGCCAGCAGCCAACACCGACAGGGCAATAACTCACCCCTCCACTTT. Translation gives CASSQHRQGNNSPLHF.